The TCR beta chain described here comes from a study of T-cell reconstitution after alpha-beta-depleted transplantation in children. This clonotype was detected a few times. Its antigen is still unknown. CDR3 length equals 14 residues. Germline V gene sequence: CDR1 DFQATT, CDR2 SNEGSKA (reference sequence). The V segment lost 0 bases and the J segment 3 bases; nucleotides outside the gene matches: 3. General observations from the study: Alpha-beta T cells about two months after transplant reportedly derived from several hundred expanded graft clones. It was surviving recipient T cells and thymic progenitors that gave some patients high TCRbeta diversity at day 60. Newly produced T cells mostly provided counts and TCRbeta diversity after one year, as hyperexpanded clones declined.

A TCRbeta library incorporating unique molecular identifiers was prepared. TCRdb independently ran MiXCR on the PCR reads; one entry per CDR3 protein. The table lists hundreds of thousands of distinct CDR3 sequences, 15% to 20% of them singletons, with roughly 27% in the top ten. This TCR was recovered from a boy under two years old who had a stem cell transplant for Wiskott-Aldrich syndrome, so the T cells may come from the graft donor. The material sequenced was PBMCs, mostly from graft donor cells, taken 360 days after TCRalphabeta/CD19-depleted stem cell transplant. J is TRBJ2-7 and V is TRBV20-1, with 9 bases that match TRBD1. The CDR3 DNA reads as TGCAGTGCTAGAGATAGGGGACAGGGCTACGAGCAGTACTTC. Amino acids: CSARDRGQGYEQYF.